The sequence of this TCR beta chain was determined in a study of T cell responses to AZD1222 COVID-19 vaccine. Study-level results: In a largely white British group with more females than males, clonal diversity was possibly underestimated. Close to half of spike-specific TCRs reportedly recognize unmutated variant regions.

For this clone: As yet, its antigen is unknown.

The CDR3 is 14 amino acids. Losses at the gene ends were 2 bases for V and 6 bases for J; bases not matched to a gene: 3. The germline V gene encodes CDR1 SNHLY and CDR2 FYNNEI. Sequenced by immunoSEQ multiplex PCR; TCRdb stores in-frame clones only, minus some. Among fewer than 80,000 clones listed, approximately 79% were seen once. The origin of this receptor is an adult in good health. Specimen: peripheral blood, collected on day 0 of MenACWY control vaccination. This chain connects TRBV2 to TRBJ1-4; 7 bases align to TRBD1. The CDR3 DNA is TGTGCCAGCAGTGAAAGGACAGGCTATGAAAAACTGTTTTTT. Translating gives CASSERTGYEKLFF.